This passage covers 12 T cell receptor beta chains from one sample sequenced in a study of T cells after yellow fever vaccination. TCRdb redid the calling of the 5' RACE reads with MiXCR, one entry per CDR3 protein. The sample records about 300,000 distinct CDR3 sequences, roughly 6.8% being singletons. Material: PBMCs, obtained roughly 45 days after the first yellow fever vaccination. The receptors were gathered from a man aged 18 to 29 who received the YFV17D yellow fever vaccine.

This clonotype has just a few counts. This rearrangement joins TRBV7-9 to TRBJ1-4; the D gene is possibly TRBD1 (5 bases). Trimming stripped 5 bases from V and 3 bases from J, with 13 bases between. The CDR3 contains 15 residues. Germline CDR1 reads SEHNR; CDR2 reads FQNEAQ (reference sequence). The CDR3 here is CASSEFGGSNEKLFF. The DNA of the CDR3 is TGTGCCAGCAGCGAATTCGGGGGATCTAATGAAAAACTGTTTTTT.

The chain couples TRBV21-1 to TRBJ2-7; the D call TRBD2 from the table was never checked on the DNA. TRBV21-1 is given as a pseudogene. The CDR3 loop spans 18 amino acids. The CDR3 region has the DNA TGTGCCAGCAGCCTTCCTATGGTAGGGCCCTGGGGCGTCTACGAGCAGTACGTC. This translates into CASSLPMVGPWGVYEQYV.

This chain connects TRBV7-2 to TRBJ1-2; D possibly corresponds to TRBD1 (6 bases). The ends were cut back, 2 bases at V and 6 bases at J, with 16 bases in the middle. Germline V gene lookup returns CDR1 SGHTA and CDR2 FQGNSA. This CDR3 is built from 15 residues. The CDR3 bases are TGTGCCAGCAGCTTATATTCGGGGGCGCCGGATGGCTACACCTTC. Translating gives CASSLYSGAPDGYTF.

The chain carries TRBV18 and TRBJ2-7; either TRBD1 or TRBD2 may fit D (5 bases each). Trimming shortened V by 6 bases and J by 1 base, and 13 bases separated the two germline ends. The CDR3 sequence is 14 residues long. The germline CDR1 and CDR2 sequences are KGHSH and LQKENI. The CDR3 protein is CASSPLGESYEQYV. In DNA, the CDR3 is TGTGCCAGCTCTCCGCTGGGGGAATCCTACGAGCAGTACGTC.

This chain links TRBV19 with TRBJ2-2; D is uncertain. V lost 5 bases to trimming and J lost 3 bases, with 10 bases between them. CDR1 is LNHDA and CDR2 is SQIVND in the germline V gene (reference sequence). CDR3 length: 14 amino acids. The CDR3 protein is CASSPLGYTGELFF. The CDR3, as DNA: TGTGCCAGTAGTCCACTGGGTTACACCGGGGAGCTGTTTTTT.

This clonotype was detected a few times. CDR3 loop: CASSTTGTGNTEAFF. The CDR3 DNA reads TGCGCCAGCAGCACAACCGGGACAGGGAACACTGAAGCTTTCTTT. The chain uses TRBV5-1 and TRBJ1-1, with TRBD1 matching 8 bases. Germline trimming cut 4 bases from V and 1 base from J; bases unmatched to any gene: 6. Looked up from germline, CDR1 is SGHRS and CDR2 is YFSETQ. CDR3 length: 15 residues.

This clonotype was recorded a few times. This chain links TRBV9 with TRBJ2-3, with 8 nucleotides matching TRBD1. The CDR3 sequence is 15 residues long. Germline V gives CDR1 SGDLS, CDR2 YYNGEE. V was pared by 4 bases and J by 1 base, with 5 bases of the junction left unmatched. This chain's CDR3 is CASSSRGRGTDTQYF. CDR3 coding DNA: TGTGCCAGCAGCTCCAGGGGGCGCGGCACAGATACGCAGTATTTT.

The chain employs TRBV27 and TRBJ2-2; D call uncertain. Germline V CDR1 and CDR2: MNHEY, SMNVEV (reference sequence). This CDR3 contains 13 residues. V lost 6 bases, J lost 6 bases, and 11 bases lay in between. The CDR3 region has the DNA TGTGCCAGCAGCCTAGTGCGGTCCGGGGAGCTGTTTTTT. It yields the protein CASSLVRSGELFF.

This rearrangement joins TRBV6-5 to TRBJ1-3; perhaps TRBD1 as D (5 bases). The CDR3 consists of 15 residues. The ends were cut back, 2 bases at V and 1 base at J, with 9 bases in the middle. CDR1 MNHEY and CDR2 SVGAGI come from the germline V gene. The CDR3 spells CASSYNGGSGNTIYF. In DNA, the CDR3 is TGTGCCAGCAGTTACAACGGGGGATCTGGAAACACCATATATTTT.

This clonotype has a handful of counts. The V call is TRBV20-1, the J call TRBJ2-1; 8 nucleotides match TRBD2. V gave up 0 bases and J gave up 4 bases; unmatched junction bases: 8. The CDR3 sequence is 16 residues long. Germline CDR1 is DFQATT and CDR2 is SNEGSKA (reference sequence). CDR3 bases: TGCAGTGCTAGAGATCCCGGGACTAGGAAGTACAATGAGCAGTTCTTC. Encoded protein: CSARDPGTRKYNEQFF.

In its sample, this clonotype was seen many times. V usage is TRBV24-1 and J usage is TRBJ2-3, with TRBD1 matching 7 bases. The ends lost 3 bases at V and 1 base at J; junction bases unmatched: 3. Looked up from germline, CDR1 is KGHDR and CDR2 is SFDVKD. The CDR3 is 15 amino acids. CDR3 bases: TGTGCCACCAGTGATCCCGGACAGGGCACAGATACGCAGTATTTT. Translating gives CATSDPGQGTDTQYF.

This clonotype was found a few times. The V call is TRBV6-5, the J call TRBJ2-5; 8 nucleotides agree with TRBD1. CDR3 size: 16 residues. The germline CDR1 and CDR2 sequences are MNHEY and SVGAGI. After removal of 6 bases from V and 0 bases from J, the junction contained 9 bases not matched to a gene. The CDR3: CASSLGTGRYQETQYF. DNA of the CDR3: TGTGCCAGCAGCTTAGGGACAGGCCGATACCAAGAGACCCAGTACTTC.